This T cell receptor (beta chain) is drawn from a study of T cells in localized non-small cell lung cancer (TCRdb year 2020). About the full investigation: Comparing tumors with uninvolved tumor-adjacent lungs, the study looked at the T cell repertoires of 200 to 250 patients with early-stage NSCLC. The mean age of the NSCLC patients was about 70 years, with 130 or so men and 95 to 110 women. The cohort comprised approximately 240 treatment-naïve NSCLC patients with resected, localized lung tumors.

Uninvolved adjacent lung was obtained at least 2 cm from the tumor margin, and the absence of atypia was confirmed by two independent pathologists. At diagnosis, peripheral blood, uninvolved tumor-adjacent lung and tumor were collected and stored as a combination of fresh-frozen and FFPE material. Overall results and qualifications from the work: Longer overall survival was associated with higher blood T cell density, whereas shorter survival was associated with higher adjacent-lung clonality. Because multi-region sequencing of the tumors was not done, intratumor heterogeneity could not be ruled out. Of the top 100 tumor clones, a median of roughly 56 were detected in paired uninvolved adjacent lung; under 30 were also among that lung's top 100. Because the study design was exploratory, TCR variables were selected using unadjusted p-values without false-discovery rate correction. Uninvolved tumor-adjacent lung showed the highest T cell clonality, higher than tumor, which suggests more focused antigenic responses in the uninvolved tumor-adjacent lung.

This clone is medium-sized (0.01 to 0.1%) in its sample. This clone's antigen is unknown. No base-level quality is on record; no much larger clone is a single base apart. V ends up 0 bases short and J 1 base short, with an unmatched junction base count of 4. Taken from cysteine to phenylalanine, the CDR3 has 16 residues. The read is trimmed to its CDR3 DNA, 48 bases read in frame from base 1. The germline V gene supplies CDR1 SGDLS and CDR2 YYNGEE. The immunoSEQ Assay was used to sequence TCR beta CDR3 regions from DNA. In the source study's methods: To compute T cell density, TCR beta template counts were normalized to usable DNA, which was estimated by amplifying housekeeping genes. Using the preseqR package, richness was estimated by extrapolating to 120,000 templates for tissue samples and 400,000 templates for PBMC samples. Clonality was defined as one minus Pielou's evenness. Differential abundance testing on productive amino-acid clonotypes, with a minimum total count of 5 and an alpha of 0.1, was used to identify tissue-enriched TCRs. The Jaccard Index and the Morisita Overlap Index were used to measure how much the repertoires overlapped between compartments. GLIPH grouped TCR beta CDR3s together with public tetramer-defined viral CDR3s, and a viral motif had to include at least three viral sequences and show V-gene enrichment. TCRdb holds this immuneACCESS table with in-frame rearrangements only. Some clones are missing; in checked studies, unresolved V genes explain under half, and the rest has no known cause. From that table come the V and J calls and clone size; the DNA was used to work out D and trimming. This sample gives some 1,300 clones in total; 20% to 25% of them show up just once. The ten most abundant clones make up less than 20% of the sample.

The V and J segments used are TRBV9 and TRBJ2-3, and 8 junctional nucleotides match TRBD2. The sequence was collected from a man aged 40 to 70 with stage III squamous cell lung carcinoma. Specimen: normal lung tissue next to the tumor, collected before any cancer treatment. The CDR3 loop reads CASSVVALAGTDTQYF. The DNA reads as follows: TGTGCCAGCAGCGTAGTAGCACTAGCGGGCACAGATACGCAGTATTTT.